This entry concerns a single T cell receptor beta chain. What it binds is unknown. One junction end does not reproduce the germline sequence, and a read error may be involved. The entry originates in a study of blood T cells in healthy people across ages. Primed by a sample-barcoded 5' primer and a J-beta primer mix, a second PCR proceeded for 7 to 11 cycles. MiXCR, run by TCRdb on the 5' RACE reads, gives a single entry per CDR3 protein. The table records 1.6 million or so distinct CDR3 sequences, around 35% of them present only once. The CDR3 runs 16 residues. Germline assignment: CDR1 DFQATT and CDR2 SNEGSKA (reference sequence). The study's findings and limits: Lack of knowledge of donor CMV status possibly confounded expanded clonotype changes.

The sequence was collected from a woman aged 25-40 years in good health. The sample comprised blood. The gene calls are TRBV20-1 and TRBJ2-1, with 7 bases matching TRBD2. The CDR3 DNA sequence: TGCAGTGCCACACTTAGTAGGGGAGGGCCGTATAATGAGCGGTTCTTC. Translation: CSATLSRGGPYNERFF.